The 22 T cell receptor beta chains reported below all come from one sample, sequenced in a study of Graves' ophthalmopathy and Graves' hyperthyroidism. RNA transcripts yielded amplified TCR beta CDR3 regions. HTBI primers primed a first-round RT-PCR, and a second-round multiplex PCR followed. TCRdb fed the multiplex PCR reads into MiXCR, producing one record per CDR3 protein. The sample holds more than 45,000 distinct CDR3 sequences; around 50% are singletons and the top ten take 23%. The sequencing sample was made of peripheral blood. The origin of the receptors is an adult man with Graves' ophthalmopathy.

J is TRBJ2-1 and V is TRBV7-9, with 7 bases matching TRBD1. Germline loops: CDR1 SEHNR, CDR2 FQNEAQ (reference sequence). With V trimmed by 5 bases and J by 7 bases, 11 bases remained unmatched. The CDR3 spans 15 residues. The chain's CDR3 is CASSPRTGQYNEQFF. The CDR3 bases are TGTGCCAGCAGCCCCCGAACGGGACAGTATAATGAGCAGTTCTTC.

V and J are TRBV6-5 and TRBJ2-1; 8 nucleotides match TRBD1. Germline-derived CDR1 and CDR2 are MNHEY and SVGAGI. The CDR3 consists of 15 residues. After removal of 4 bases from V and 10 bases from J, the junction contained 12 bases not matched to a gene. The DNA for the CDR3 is TGTGCCAGCAGTTGCGGGGACAGGAGGTTATCGGAGCAGTTCTTC. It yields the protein CASSCGDRRLSEQFF.

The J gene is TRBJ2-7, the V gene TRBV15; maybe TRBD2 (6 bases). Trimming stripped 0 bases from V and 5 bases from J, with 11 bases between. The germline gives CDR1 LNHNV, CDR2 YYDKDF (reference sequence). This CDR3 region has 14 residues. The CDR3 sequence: CATSRDRGGDEQYF. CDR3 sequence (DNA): TGTGCCACCAGCAGAGATCGGGGAGGTGACGAGCAGTACTTC.

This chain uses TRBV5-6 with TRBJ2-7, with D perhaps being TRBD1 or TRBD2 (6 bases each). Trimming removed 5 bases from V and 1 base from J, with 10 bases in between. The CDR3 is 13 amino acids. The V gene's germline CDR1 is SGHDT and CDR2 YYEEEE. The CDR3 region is CASRGGGSYEQYF. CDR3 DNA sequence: TGTGCCAGCAGAGGAGGGGGATCCTACGAGCAGTACTTC.

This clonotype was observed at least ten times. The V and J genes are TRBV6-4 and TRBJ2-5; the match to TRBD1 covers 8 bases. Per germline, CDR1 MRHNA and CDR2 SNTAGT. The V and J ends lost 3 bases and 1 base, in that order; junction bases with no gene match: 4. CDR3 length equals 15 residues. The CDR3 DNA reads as TGTGCCAGCAGTGAACAGGGGGTACCCCAAGAGACCCAGTACTTC. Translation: CASSEQGVPQETQYF.

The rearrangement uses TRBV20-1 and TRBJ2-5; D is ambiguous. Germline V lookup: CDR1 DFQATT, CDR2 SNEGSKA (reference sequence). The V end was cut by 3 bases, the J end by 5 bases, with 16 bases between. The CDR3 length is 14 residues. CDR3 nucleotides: TGCAGTGCTAGTGAGGCGCCAGGTTTGGAGACCCAGTACTTC. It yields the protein CSASEAPGLETQYF.

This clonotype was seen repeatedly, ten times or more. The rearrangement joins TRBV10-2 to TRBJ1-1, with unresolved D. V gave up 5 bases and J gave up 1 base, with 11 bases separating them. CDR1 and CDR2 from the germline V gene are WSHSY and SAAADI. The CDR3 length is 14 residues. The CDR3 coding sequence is TGCGCCAGCAGTAGCCGGGGAGGGAACACTGAAGCTTTCTTT. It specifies CASSSRGGNTEAFF.

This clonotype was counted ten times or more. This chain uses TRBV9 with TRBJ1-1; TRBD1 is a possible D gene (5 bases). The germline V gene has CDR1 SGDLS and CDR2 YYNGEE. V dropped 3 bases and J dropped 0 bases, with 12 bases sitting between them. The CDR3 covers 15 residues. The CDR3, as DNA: TGTGCCAGCAGCGCAAGGGAGGGGATGAACACTGAAGCTTTCTTT. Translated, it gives CASSAREGMNTEAFF. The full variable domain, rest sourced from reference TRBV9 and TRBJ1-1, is DSGVTQTPKHLITATGQRVTLRCSPRSGDLSVYWYQQSLDQGLQFLIQYYNGEERAKGNILERFSAQQFPDLHSELNLSSLELGDSALYFCASSAREGMNTEAFFGQGTRLTVV.

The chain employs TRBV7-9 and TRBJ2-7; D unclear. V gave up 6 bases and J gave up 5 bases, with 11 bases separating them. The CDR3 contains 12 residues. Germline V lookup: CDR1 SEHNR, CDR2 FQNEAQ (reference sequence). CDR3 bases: TGTGCCAGCAGTGAGAACGGTGACGAGCAGTACTTC. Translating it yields CASSENGDEQYF.

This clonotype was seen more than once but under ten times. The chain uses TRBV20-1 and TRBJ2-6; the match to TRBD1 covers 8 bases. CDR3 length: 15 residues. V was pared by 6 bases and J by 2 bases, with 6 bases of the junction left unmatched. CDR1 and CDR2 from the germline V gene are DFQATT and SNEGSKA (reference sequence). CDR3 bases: TGCAGTGCAAATCAGGGGGCGGCTGGGGCCAACGTCCTGACTTTC. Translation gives CSANQGAAGANVLTF.

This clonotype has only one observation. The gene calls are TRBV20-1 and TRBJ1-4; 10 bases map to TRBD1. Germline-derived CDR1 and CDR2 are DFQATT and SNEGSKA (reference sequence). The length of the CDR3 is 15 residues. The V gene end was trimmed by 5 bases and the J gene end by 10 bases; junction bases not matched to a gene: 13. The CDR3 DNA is TGCAGTGCTCCCTACCCGACAGGGGGCGTAGGAAAACTGTTTTTT. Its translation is CSAPYPTGGVGKLFF.

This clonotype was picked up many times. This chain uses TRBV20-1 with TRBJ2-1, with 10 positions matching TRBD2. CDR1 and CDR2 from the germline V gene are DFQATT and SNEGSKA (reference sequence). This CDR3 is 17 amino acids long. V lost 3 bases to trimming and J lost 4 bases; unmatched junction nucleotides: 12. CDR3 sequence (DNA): TGCAGTGCTAGGGACCGGCCCTCTAGCGGGAGATACAATGAGCAGTTCTTC. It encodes CSARDRPSSGRYNEQFF.

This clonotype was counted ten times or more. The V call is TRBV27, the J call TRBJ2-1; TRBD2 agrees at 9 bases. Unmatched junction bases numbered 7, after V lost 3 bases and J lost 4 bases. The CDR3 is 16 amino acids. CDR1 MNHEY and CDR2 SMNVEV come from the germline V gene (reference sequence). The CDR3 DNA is TGTGCCAGCAGTTTTCGCACGGGACTAGCATACAATGAGCAGTTCTTC. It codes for CASSFRTGLAYNEQFF.

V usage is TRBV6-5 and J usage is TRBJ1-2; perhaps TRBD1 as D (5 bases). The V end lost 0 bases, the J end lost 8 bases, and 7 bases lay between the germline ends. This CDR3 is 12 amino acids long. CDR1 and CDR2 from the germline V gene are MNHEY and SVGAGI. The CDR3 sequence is CASSYSGEGYTF. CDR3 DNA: TGTGCCAGCAGTTACTCGGGGGAGGGCTACACCTTC.

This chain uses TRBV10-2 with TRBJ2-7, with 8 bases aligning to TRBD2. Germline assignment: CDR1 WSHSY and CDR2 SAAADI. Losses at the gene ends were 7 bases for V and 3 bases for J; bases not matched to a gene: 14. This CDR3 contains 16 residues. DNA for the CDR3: TGCGCCAGCACTAGCGGGCCTTTTAGTCTAGTCTACGAGCAGTACTTC. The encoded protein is CASTSGPFSLVYEQYF.

CDR3 protein: CASRPGQGRTEAFF. CDR3 DNA: TGTGCCAGTAGGCCTGGACAGGGGAGAACTGAAGCTTTCTTT. The chain combines TRBV19 with TRBJ1-1; 9 nucleotides align to TRBD1. This CDR3 is built from 14 residues. The ends lost 6 bases at V and 5 bases at J; junction bases unmatched: 7. Germline CDR1 is LNHDA and CDR2 is SQIVND (reference sequence).

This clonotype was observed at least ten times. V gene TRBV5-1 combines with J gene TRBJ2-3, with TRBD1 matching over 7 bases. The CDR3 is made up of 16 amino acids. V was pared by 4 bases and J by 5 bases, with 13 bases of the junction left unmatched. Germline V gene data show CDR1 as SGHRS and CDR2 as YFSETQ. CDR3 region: CASSKMAKGAGDTQYF. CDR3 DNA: TGCGCCAGCAGCAAGATGGCTAAGGGGGCGGGAGATACGCAGTATTTT.

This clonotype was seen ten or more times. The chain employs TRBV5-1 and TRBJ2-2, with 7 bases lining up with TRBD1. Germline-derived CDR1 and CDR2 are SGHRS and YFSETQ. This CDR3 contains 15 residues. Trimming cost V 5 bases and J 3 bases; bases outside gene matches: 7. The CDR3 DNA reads TGCGCCAGCAGACCGCCTGACAGGGACACCGGGGAGCTGTTTTTT. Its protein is CASRPPDRDTGELFF.

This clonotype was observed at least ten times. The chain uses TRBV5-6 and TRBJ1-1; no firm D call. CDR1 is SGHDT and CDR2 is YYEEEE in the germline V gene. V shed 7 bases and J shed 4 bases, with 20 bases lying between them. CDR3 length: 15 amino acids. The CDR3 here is CASGSPGPEGTEAFF. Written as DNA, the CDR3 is TGTGCCAGCGGTTCCCCAGGCCCGGAGGGCACTGAAGCTTTCTTT. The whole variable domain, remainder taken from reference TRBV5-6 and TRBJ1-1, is DAGVTQSPTHLIKTRGQQVTLRCSPKSGHDTVSWYQQALGQGPQFIFQYYEEEERQRGNFPDRFSGHQFPNYSSELNVNALLLGDSALYLCASGSPGPEGTEAFFGQGTRLTVV.

Written as DNA, the CDR3 is TGCAGTGCTAGACAACGAACGGGCTACAATGAGCAGTTCTTC. Translation: CSARQRTGYNEQFF. The genes are TRBV20-1 and TRBJ2-1; D is undetermined. Germline CDR1 DFQATT, CDR2 SNEGSKA (reference sequence). Trimming took 2 bases from V and 3 from J, leaving 11 bases between them. This CDR3 has 14 residues.

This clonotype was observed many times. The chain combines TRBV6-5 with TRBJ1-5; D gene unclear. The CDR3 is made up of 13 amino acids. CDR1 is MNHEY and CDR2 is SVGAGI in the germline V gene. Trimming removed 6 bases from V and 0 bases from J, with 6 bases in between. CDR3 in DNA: TGTGCCAGCAGCCGGTCTAGCAATCAGCCCCAGCATTTT. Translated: CASSRSSNQPQHF.

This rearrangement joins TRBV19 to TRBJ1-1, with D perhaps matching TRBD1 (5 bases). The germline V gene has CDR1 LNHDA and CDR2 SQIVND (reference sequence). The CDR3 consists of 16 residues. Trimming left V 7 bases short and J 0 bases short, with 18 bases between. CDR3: CASTFKGRLMNTEAFF. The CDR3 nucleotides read TGTGCCAGTACGTTTAAGGGGCGCCTCATGAACACTGAAGCTTTCTTT.